This T cell receptor beta chain appears in the sequencing data of a study of shared clonotypes between healthy human individuals. As defined, naive CD8 cells were CD45RO-negative and positively selected for CCR7, with terminally differentiated effector memory CD45RA+ cells excluded. All of the donors resided in Nashville, Tennessee, and each was a Caucasian adult. Study results and limitations: What naive subsets generally showed was a larger estimated richness than memory subsets showed.

Under the authors' procedure: ImmunoSEQ sequences covered only the junction and lacked quality scores; filtering therefore differed. Clones were read by immunoSEQ multiplex PCR, and TCRdb kept only the in-frame ones, dropping some. D and trimming come from the DNA, and the V and J calls and clone size come from that table. The sample includes more than 500,000 clones, around 96% of them seen just once. A remark on this clone: Its antigen is as yet unknown.

The germline CDR1 and CDR2 sequences are SQVTM and ANQGSEA. This CDR3 contains 12 residues. Trimming removed 6 bases at V and 7 bases at J, with 12 bases between. Specimen: naive CD8+ T cells sorted from blood. The TCR comes from a woman in her thirties in good health. The genes are TRBV29-1 and TRBJ2-2; TRBD1 is a possible D gene (5 bases). CDR3: CSVWGDSGELFF. The CDR3 DNA reads as TGCAGCGTGTGGGGTGACAGCGGGGAGCTGTTTTTT.